These T cell receptor beta chains were read from a single sample in a study of identical twins. TCRdb used MiXCR to reprocess the 5' RACE reads, holding one entry per CDR3 protein. The repertoire holds around 1.7 million distinct CDR3 sequences, about 31% seen once, with 0.25% to 0.3% in the top ten. The source material was cord blood. The receptors derive from a newborn girl in good health. Each CDR3 is given with its conserved first and last residue. A D gene is named only where the DNA matches it firmly. The listing skips clone size in some rows; elsewhere it reads once, few, many or a size class.

abundance,v_gene,j_gene,d_gene,CDR3aa,CDR3nt
many,TRBV6-6,TRBJ2-4,-,CASSGGNIQYF,TGTGCCAGCAGTGGCGGTAACATTCAGTACTTC
-,TRBV20-1,TRBJ1-6,TRBD1,CSASHDRARHSPLHF,TGCAGTGCTAGCCATGACAGGGCCCGTCATTCACCCCTCCACTTT
few,TRBV6-6,TRBJ1-4,-,CASRDQGRGEKLFF,TGTGCCAGCAGGGACCAGGGGAGGGGTGAAAAACTGTTTTTT
-,TRBV4-1,TRBJ1-1,-,CASSSTPLLNTEAFF,TGCGCCAGCAGCTCTACCCCTTTGTTGAACACTGAAGCTTTCTTT
few,TRBV12-3/TRBV12-4,TRBJ2-1,-,CASSRREKGHEQFF,TGTGCCAGCAGTCGCCGGGAGAAAGGGCATGAGCAGTTCTTC
many,TRBV12-3/TRBV12-4,TRBJ1-5,TRBD1,CASSLRGTGNQPQHF,TGTGCCAGCAGTTTGAGGGGGACAGGGAATCAGCCCCAGCATTTT
-,TRBV27,TRBJ2-1,TRBD2,CASSGIPGLAGSLSSYNEQFF,TGTGCCAGCAGTGGAATCCCGGGACTAGCGGGCTCACTCAGCTCCTACAATGAGCAGTTCTTC
-,TRBV4-2,TRBJ2-5,TRBD2,CASSQELAGEETQYF,TGTGCCAGCAGCCAAGAGCTAGCGGGGGAAGAGACCCAGTACTTC
-,TRBV2,TRBJ2-3,-,CASSDTESSTDTQYF,TGTGCCAGCAGTGACACAGAATCTAGCACAGATACGCAGTATTTT
-,TRBV20-1,TRBJ2-3,-,CSAINSTDTQYF,TGCAGTGCCATAAATAGCACAGATACGCAGTATTTT
-,TRBV25-1,TRBJ1-3,TRBD1,CASSTGGGNTIYF,TGTGCCAGCAGTACAGGGGGTGGAAACACCATATATTTT
-,TRBV10-3,TRBJ1-2,TRBD1,CAISEGGHGYTF,TGTGCCATCAGTGAAGGGGGCCATGGCTACACCTTC
few,TRBV6-1,TRBJ1-2,-,CASNRRGSDYGYTF,TGTGCCAGCAACCGCCGAGGGTCCGACTATGGCTACACCTTC
-,TRBV5-1,TRBJ2-3,TRBD2,CASSLDPGRGGADTQYF,TGCGCCAGCAGCTTGGACCCGGGGAGGGGAGGCGCAGATACGCAGTATTTT
-,TRBV2,TRBJ1-1,-,CASGVEIGPGTEAFF,TGTGCCAGCGGGGTCGAGATTGGGCCCGGCACTGAAGCTTTCTTT
-,TRBV5-6,TRBJ2-3,TRBD2,CASSSETSFPGTQYF,TGTGCCAGCAGCTCTGAGACTAGCTTCCCGGGTACGCAGTATTTT
-,TRBV7-2,TRBJ2-6,TRBD2,CASSLARGLASGANVLTF,TGTGCCAGCAGCTTAGCCCGAGGACTAGCCTCTGGGGCCAACGTCCTGACTTTC
few,TRBV10-3,TRBJ1-1,-,CAIKSGTMNTEAFF,TGTGCCATCAAATCCGGAACCATGAACACTGAAGCTTTCTTT
few,TRBV3-1,TRBJ1-6,-,CASSQEGDLYNSPLHF,TGTGCCAGCAGCCAAGAGGGGGACCTTTATAATTCACCCCTCCACTTT
few,TRBV6-2/TRBV6-3,TRBJ1-5,-,CASSSPYRDSNQPQHF,TGTGCCAGCAGTTCCCCATACCGGGACAGCAATCAGCCCCAGCATTTT
-,TRBV4-2,TRBJ2-5,-,CASRRDSTEGTQYF,TGTGCCAGCCGCCGGGACTCCACGGAAGGGACCCAGTACTTC
-,TRBV6-1,TRBJ1-1,-,CASSEAGTFTEAFF,TGTGCCAGCAGTGAAGCAGGGACGTTCACTGAAGCTTTCTTT
-,TRBV5-1,TRBJ2-3,TRBD2,CASSLGLAGALYTDTQYF,TGCGCCAGCAGCTTGGGACTAGCGGGGGCCCTATACACAGATACGCAGTATTTT
-,TRBV7-9,TRBJ2-7,TRBD2,CASSLEAGLAHEQYF,TGTGCCAGCAGCTTAGAAGCCGGACTAGCCCACGAGCAGTACTTC
few,TRBV14,TRBJ2-3,-,CASSQGTSPGTDTQYF,TGTGCCAGCAGCCAAGGGACGAGCCCGGGCACAGATACGCAGTATTTT
few,TRBV25-1,TRBJ2-3,TRBD2,CASSEWSGGITDTQYF,TGTGCCAGCAGTGAATGGAGCGGGGGTATCACAGATACGCAGTATTTT
-,TRBV25-1,TRBJ2-2,-,CASSGYGRDTGELFF,TGTGCCAGCAGTGGATATGGACGGGACACCGGGGAGCTGTTTTTT
-,TRBV7-9,TRBJ2-3,-,CASSLVFSHSTDTQYF,TGTGCCAGCAGCTTAGTCTTTTCACATAGCACAGATACGCAGTATTTT
-,TRBV3-1,TRBJ2-7,TRBD2,CASSQGSGGTYEQYF,TGTGCCAGCAGCCAAGGAAGCGGGGGGACCTACGAGCAGTACTTC
few,TRBV27,TRBJ1-5,-,CASGPSYSNQPQHF,TGTGCCAGCGGTCCCTCCTATAGCAATCAGCCCCAGCATTTT
many,TRBV10-3,TRBJ1-2,-,CAISGVGRLDYGYTF,TGTGCCATCAGCGGAGTCGGACGGCTTGACTATGGCTACACCTTC
few,TRBV6-6,TRBJ1-1,-,CASSYSAAGRTEAFF,TGTGCCAGCAGTTACTCCGCCGCCGGACGAACTGAAGCTTTCTTT
few,TRBV25-1,TRBJ1-2,TRBD1,CASSEFGTGGDYGYTF,TGTGCCAGCAGTGAATTTGGGACAGGGGGCGACTATGGCTACACCTTC
few,TRBV7-2,TRBJ1-1,-,CASSLVRPSPEAFF,TGTGCCAGCAGCTTAGTAAGGCCGAGCCCCGAAGCTTTCTTT
many,TRBV4-2,TRBJ2-7,TRBD2,CASSASGRAHYEQYF,TGTGCCAGCAGCGCTAGCGGGAGGGCTCACTACGAGCAGTACTTC
few,TRBV30,TRBJ1-2,-,CAWNGGYGYTF,TGTGCCTGGAATGGAGGTTATGGCTACACCTTC
-,TRBV10-3,TRBJ1-1,TRBD1,CAISGQARNTEAFF,TGTGCCATCAGCGGACAGGCCCGGAACACTGAAGCTTTCTTT
many,TRBV4-2,TRBJ2-1,TRBD2,CASSQDLTSGRGNEQFF,TGTGCCAGCAGCCAAGATCTGACTAGCGGGAGGGGGAATGAGCAGTTCTTC
-,TRBV11-2,TRBJ2-3,-,CASSFLRGYTQYF,TGTGCCAGCAGCTTTTTGAGGGGTTATACGCAGTATTTT
few,TRBV6-6,TRBJ1-2,-,CASSSRRSNYGYTF,TGTGCCAGCAGTTCACGACGGTCGAACTATGGCTACACCTTC
-,TRBV7-2,TRBJ2-3,TRBD2,CASSLRLAGDSSTDTQYF,TGTGCCAGCAGCTTAAGACTAGCGGGGGATTCTAGCACAGATACGCAGTATTTT
few,TRBV20-1,TRBJ2-5,TRBD2,CSARNSGRETQYF,TGCAGTGCTAGAAATAGCGGGAGGGAGACCCAGTACTTC
-,TRBV4-1,TRBJ1-2,-,CASSHIGSYTF,TGCGCCAGCAGCCATATAGGGAGCTACACCTTC
-,TRBV7-9,TRBJ1-1,-,CASSLYTRNTEAFF,TGTGCCAGCAGCTTATATACCAGGAACACTGAAGCTTTCTTT
-,TRBV7-9,TRBJ2-3,-,CASSPGHNTQYF,TGTGCCAGCAGCCCGGGACATAATACGCAGTATTTT
-,TRBV3-1,TRBJ1-2,-,CASSQGPLSGYGYTF,TGTGCCAGCAGCCAAGGACCGCTTTCGGGCTATGGCTACACCTTC
-,TRBV6-5,TRBJ1-6,-,CTSGQISPPHF,TGTACCAGCGGACAAATTTCACCCCCCCACTTT
once,TRBV30,TRBJ2-1,TRBD1,CAWGQGFYNEQFF,TGTGCCTGGGGACAGGGGTTCTACAATGAGCAGTTCTTC
few,TRBV5-1,TRBJ1-1,TRBD1,CASSATWTGNTEAFF,TGCGCCAGCAGCGCAACGTGGACAGGCAACACTGAAGCTTTCTTT
few,TRBV6-1,TRBJ2-5,TRBD2,CASTSSGIGMYF,TGTGCCAGCACTTCTAGCGGAATCGGGATGTACTTC
-,TRBV20-1,TRBJ2-1,TRBD2,CSGTSGTYNEQFF,TGCTCCGGGACTAGCGGTACTTACAATGAGCAGTTCTTC
few,TRBV5-1,TRBJ2-7,-,CASSLEARGYEQYF,TGCGCCAGCAGCTTGGAGGCCAGGGGCTACGAGCAGTACTTC
few,TRBV19,TRBJ1-2,-,CASKGGRDYGYTF,TGTGCCAGTAAAGGGGGAAGGGACTATGGCTACACCTTC